Listed below are T cell receptor beta chains from one sample, sequenced in a study of blood T cell repertoires in COVID-19. Assay used: immunoSEQ multiplex PCR; TCRdb lists only in-frame clones, some missing. The data hold about 130,000 clones, with roughly 74% observed a single time. Sequenced material: peripheral blood. The receptor source for this set is a man in his sixties with acute or convalescent COVID-19. CDR3s include the opening cysteine and the closing phenylalanine or tryptophan. Each record gives: V gene, clone size, D gene, J gene, CDR3 DNA, CDR3 protein. The D gene is left open where the match is weak. The listing skips clone size in some rows; elsewhere it reads once, few, many or a size class.

TRBV30	-	TRBD1	TRBJ1-4	TGTGCCTGGGACAGGGGCAGCGAAAAACTGTTTTTT	CAWDRGSEKLFF
TRBV7-3	-	TRBD2	TRBJ2-1	TGTGCCAGCAGCTTGGGCGGGAGTGGGAATGAGCAGTTCTTC	CASSLGGSGNEQFF
TRBV2	-	TRBD2	TRBJ2-7	TGTGCCAGCAGTGAATTGGGTAGCGGGGGCACGGGTGAGCAGTACTTC	CASSELGSGGTGEQYF
TRBV6-4	-	TRBD1	TRBJ1-3	TGTGCCAGCAGCGCAGACAGGGGTCCTGGAAACACCATATATTTT	CASSADRGPGNTIYF
TRBV5-1	-	TRBD2	TRBJ2-7	TGCGCCAGCAGCTTTAGCGGGAGCTCCTACGAGCAGTACTTC	CASSFSGSSYEQYF
TRBV19	-	-	TRBJ2-4	TGTGCCAGTAGTCTCGGGACACCCAAAAACATTCAGTACTTC	CASSLGTPKNIQYF
TRBV18	-	-	TRBJ1-1	TGTGCCAGCTCAGCCCAGACGCGACTTGAAGCTTTCTTT	CASSAQTRLEAFF
TRBV5-1	once	-	TRBJ1-1	TGCGCCAGCAGCCTGCTGGGGGCTCCCACTGAAGCTTTCTTT	CASSLLGAPTEAFF
TRBV10-2	-	TRBD2	TRBJ2-2	TGCGCCAGCAGTGACCATCGCGGGGGGGGCACCGGGGAGCTGTTTTTT	CASSDHRGGGTGELFF
TRBV2	-	TRBD1	TRBJ1-4	TGTGCCAGCGCGGCGGTCAGGGGGAAAAATGAAAAACTGTTTTTT	CASAAVRGKNEKLFF
TRBV5-1	few	TRBD1	TRBJ1-2	TGCGCCAGCAGCTTGGCCGACAGGGTTAAGGGCTACACCTTC	CASSLADRVKGYTF
TRBV19	-	-	TRBJ1-2	TGTGCCAGTAGCCCCACTAACTATGGCTACACCTTC	CASSPTNYGYTF
TRBV19	-	TRBD1	TRBJ1-4	TGTGCCAGTAGTCCCCTGGGACAGGGGAATGAAAAACTGTTTTTT	CASSPLGQGNEKLFF
TRBV9	-	TRBD2	TRBJ2-1	TGTGCCAGCAGCGTAGTACCTAGCGGGACGACCTACAATGAGCAGTTCTTC	CASSVVPSGTTYNEQFF
TRBV7-8	-	TRBD2	TRBJ2-1	TGTGCCAGCAGCCTCCGCTGGGCGGGAGTCACCATAGTTCACAATGAGCAGTTCTTC	CASSLRWAGVTIVHNEQFF
TRBV10-3	once	TRBD2	TRBJ2-7	TGTGCCACTGGACTAGCGGGGAAATACGAGCAGTACTTC	CATGLAGKYEQYF
TRBV6-1	-	TRBD2	TRBJ2-1	TGTGCCAGCAGTGAGCTAGCGGGGCCCTACAATGAGCAGTTCTTC	CASSELAGPYNEQFF
TRBV14	once	-	TRBJ2-3	TGTGCCAGCAGCCCCAGGTGGACAGAGAGCACAGATACGCAGTATTTT	CASSPRWTESTDTQYF
TRBV11-2	-	TRBD2	TRBJ2-3	TGTGCCAGCAGCCTCCGACTAGCGGGGAGCACAGATACGCAGTATTTT	CASSLRLAGSTDTQYF
TRBV6-5	-	-	TRBJ1-1	TGTGCCGGAGGGACGGCCCTGAGTGATAGTGAAGCTTTCTTT	CAGGTALSDSEAFF
TRBV5-1	-	TRBD1	TRBJ1-2	TGCGCCAGCAGCTTGGCGGGACAGGGTCGCAACTATGGCTACACCTTC	CASSLAGQGRNYGYTF
TRBV5-8	-	TRBD2	TRBJ2-7	TGTGCCAGCAGCTCAACTAGCGGGAACTCCTACGAGCAGTACTTC	CASSSTSGNSYEQYF
TRBV27	-	-	TRBJ1-6	TGTGCCAGCAGTCGCCGGGAAAGTAATTCACCCCTCCACTTT	CASSRRESNSPLHF
TRBV6-5	-	TRBD1	TRBJ1-2	TGTGCCAGCAGTTCCGGGACAGGGATCGGCTACACCTTC	CASSSGTGIGYTF
TRBV24-1	-	-	TRBJ2-7	TGTGCCACCAGTGTATCCTACGAGCAGTACTTC	CATSVSYEQYF
TRBV19	-	-	TRBJ2-4	TGTGCCAGTGGACCAGGGATCGAGACCAAAAACATTCAGTACTTC	CASGPGIETKNIQYF
TRBV6-5	-	-	TRBJ2-5	TGTGCCAGCAGTTATCGTCTAGGAGAGACCCAGTACTTC	CASSYRLGETQYF